This TCR beta chain was observed in a study of cytomegalovirus exposure and HLA in healthy donors. Study results and caveats: Information on immune exposure was restricted to one variable (CMV serostatus). Confirmation in vitro established that a few CMV-associated chains were specific for CMV antigens. Indistinguishable V segments, including TRBV6-2 and TRBV6-3, were excluded. HLA alleles showed associations with 15,000 to 20,000 TCR beta sequences in a later analysis, at a 0.05 false discovery rate.

On this clone: No antigen is known for it.

Primers: 60 Vbeta forward and 13 Jbeta reverse. This table comes from immunoSEQ multiplex PCR, and its TCRdb copy is limited to in-frame clones, with some not included. The sample carries 90,000 or so clones, about four fifths recorded once. From germline, CDR1 is SGHTA and CDR2 FQGNSA. The CDR3 extends over 15 amino acids. V was pared by 2 bases and J by 7 bases, with 17 bases between. The TCR sequence derives from a middle-aged man in good health and CMV-seropositive. The sequenced sample was PBMCs. The J gene is TRBJ2-5, the V gene TRBV7-2, with a tentative D call TRBD2 (6 bases). CDR3 sequence reads: CASSLWPNGGGTQYF. In nucleotides, the CDR3 is TGTGCCAGCAGCTTATGGCCAAACGGGGGTGGGACCCAGTACTTC.